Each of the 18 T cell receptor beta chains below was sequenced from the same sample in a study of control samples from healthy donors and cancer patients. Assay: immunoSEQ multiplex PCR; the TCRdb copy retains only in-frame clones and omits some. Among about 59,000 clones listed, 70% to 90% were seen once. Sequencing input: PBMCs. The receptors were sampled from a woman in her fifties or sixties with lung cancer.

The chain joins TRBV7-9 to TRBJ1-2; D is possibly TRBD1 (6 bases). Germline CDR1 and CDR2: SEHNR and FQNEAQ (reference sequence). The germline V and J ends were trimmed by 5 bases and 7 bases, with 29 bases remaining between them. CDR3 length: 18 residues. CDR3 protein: CASSPPKGGPTGIGGYTF. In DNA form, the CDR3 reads TGTGCCAGCAGCCCACCTAAGGGGGGACCCACGGGTATTGGTGGCTACACCTTC.

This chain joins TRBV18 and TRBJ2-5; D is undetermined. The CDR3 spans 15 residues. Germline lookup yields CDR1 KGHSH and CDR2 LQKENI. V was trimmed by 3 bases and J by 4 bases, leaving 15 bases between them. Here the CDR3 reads CASSPLYPNGETQYF. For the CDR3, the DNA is TGTGCCAGCTCACCGTTGTACCCGAACGGAGAGACCCAGTACTTC.

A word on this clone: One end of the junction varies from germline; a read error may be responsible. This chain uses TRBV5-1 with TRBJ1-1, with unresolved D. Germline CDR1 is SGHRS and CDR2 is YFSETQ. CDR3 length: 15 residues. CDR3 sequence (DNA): TGCGCCAGCAACTTGGGGAGCTCAGGAGAAACTGAAGCTTTCTTT. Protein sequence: CASNLGSSGETEAFF.

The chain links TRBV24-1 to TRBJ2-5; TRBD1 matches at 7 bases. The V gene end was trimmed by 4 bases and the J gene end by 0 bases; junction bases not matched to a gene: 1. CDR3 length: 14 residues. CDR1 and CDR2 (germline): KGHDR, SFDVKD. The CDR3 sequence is CATSDRGYQETQYF. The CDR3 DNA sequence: TGTGCCACCAGTGACAGGGGGTACCAAGAGACCCAGTACTTC.

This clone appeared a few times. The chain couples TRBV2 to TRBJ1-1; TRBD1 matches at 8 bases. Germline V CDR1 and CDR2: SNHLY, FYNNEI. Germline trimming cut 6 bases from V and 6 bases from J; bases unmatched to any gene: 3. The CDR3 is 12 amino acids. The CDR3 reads CASRKQGAEAFF. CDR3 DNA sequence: TGTGCCAGCAGAAAACAGGGGGCTGAAGCTTTCTTT.

CDR3 nucleotides: TGTGCCAGCCGAGGGTTGCAGGGGGCGCGGAACTATGGCTACACCTTC. This codes for CASRGLQGARNYGYTF. The chain is built from TRBV27 and TRBJ1-2; the match to TRBD1 covers 8 bases. Germline CDR1 MNHEY, CDR2 SMNVEV (reference sequence). The V gene end was trimmed by 8 bases and the J gene end by 2 bases; junction bases not matched to a gene: 13. This CDR3 region has 16 residues.

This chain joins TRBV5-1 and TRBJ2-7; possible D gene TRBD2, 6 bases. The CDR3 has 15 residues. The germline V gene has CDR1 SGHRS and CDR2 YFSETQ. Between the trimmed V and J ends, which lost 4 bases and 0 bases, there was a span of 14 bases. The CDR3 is CASSGGTDPSYEQYF. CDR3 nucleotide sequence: TGCGCCAGCAGCGGGGGGACTGATCCCTCCTACGAGCAGTACTTC.

The CDR3 loop reads CASSQRRGFEFF. CDR3 coding DNA: TGTGCCAGTAGTCAACGGCGGGGATTTGAGTTCTTC. The genes are TRBV19 and TRBJ2-1; TRBD2 might be the D (6 bases). CDR1 and CDR2 from the germline V gene are LNHDA and SQIVND (reference sequence). V was trimmed by 5 bases and J by 14 bases, leaving 16 bases between them. The CDR3 extends over 12 amino acids.

CDR3 in DNA: TGTGCCAGTCGATCTGGAACGGCCGGGGGGGTATATCATCAGCCCCAGCATTTT. Protein sequence: CASRSGTAGGVYHQPQHF. The chain combines TRBV19 with TRBJ1-5, with D maybe TRBD1 (5 bases). The ends were cut back, 8 bases at V and 5 bases at J, with 28 bases in the middle. This CDR3 region has 18 residues. CDR1 is LNHDA, CDR2 SQIVND, per germline (reference sequence).

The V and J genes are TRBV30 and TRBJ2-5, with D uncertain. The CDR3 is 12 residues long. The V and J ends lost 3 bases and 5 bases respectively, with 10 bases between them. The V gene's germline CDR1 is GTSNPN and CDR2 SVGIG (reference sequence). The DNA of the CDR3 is TGTGCCTGGAGCCCGGAGCGTGAGACCCAGTACTTC. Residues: CAWSPERETQYF.

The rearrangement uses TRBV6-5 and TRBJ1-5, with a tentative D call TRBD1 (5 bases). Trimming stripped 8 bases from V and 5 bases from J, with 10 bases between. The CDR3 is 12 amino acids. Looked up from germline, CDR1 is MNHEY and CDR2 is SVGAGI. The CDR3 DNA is TGTGCCAGCTCCGTGGGGCATCAGCCCCAGCATTTT. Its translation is CASSVGHQPQHF.

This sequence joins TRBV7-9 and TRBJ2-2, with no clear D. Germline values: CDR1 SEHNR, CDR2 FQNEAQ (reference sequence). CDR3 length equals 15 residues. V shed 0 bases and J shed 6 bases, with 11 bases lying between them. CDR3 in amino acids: CASSLAGHGSGELFF. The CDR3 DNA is TGTGCCAGCAGCTTAGCTGGTCATGGCTCCGGGGAGCTGTTTTTT.

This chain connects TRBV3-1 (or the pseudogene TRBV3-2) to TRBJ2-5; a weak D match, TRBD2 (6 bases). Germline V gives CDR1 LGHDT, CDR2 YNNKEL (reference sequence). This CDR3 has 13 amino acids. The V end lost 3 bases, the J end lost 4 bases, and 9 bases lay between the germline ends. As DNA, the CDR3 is TGTGCCAGCAGCCACGGGGGTCCAGAGACCCAGTACTTC. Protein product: CASSHGGPETQYF.

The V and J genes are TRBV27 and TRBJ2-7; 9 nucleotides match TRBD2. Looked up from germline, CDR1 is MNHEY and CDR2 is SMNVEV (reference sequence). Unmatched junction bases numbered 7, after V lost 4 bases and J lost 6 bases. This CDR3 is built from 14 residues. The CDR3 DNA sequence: TGTGCCAGCAGTTCGGTAAGAGCGGGAGGCGAGCAGTACTTC. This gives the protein CASSSVRAGGEQYF.

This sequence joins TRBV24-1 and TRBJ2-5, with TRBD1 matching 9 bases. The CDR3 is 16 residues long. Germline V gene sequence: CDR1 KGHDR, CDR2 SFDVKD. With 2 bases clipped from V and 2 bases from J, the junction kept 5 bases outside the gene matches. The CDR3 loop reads CATSDSKTGGQETQYF. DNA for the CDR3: TGTGCCACCAGTGATTCGAAGACAGGGGGGCAAGAGACCCAGTACTTC.

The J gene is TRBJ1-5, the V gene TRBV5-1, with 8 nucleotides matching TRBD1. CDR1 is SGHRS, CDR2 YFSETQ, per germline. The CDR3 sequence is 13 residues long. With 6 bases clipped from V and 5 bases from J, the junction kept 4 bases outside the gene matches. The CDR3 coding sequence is TGCGCCAGCAAACAGGGGGAGGATCAGCCCCAGCATTTT. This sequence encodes CASKQGEDQPQHF.

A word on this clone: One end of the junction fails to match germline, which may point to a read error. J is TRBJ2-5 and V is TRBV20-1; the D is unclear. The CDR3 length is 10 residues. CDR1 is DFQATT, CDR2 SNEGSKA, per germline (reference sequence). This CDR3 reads CSARVDGPNF. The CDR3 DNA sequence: TGCAGTGCTAGAGTCGACGGTCCCAACTTC.

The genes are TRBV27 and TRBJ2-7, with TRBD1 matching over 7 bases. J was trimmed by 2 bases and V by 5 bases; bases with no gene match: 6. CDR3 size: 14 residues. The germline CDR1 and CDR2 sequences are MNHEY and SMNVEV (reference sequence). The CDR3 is CASSITGTAYEQYF. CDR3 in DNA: TGTGCCAGCAGTATAACCGGGACAGCCTACGAGCAGTACTTC.